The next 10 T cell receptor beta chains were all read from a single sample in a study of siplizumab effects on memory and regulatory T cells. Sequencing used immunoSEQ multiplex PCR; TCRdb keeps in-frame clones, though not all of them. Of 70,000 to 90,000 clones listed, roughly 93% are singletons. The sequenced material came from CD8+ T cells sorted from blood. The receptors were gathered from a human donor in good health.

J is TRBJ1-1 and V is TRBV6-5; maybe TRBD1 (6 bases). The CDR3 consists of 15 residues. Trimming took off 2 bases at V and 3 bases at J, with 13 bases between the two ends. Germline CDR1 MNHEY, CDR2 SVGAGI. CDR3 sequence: CASSYGQGLDTEAFF. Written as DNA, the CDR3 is TGTGCCAGCAGTTACGGCCAGGGGTTGGACACTGAAGCTTTCTTT.

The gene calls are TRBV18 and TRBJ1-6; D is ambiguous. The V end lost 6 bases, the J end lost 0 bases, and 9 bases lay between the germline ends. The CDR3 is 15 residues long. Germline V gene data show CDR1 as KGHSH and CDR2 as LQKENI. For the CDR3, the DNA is TGTGCCAGCTCGACCCAGAGCTCCTATAATTCACCCCTCCACTTT. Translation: CASSTQSSYNSPLHF.

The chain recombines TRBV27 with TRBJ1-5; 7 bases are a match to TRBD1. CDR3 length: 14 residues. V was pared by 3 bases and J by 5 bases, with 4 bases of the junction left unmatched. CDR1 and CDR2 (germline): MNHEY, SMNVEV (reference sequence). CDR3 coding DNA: TGTGCCAGCAGTTTGTATACAGGGGATCAGCCCCAGCATTTT. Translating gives CASSLYTGDQPQHF.

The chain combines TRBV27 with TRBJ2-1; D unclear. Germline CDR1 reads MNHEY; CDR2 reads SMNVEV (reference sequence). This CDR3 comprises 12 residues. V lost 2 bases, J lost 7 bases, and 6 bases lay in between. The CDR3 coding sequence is TGTGCCAGCAGTTTAGCCAGGAATGAGCAGTTCTTC. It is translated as CASSLARNEQFF.

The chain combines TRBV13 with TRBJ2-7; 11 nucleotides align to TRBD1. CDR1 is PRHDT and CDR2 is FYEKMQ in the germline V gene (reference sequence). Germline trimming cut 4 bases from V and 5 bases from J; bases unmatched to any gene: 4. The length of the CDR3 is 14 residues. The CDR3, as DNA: TGTGCCAGCAGCTCCGGACAGGGGGCAAACGAGCAGTACTTC. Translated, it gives CASSSGQGANEQYF.

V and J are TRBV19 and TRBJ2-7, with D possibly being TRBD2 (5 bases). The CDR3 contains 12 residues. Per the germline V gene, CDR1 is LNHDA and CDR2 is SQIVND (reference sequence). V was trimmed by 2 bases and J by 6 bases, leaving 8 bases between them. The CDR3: CASSISGVEQYF. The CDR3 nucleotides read TGTGCCAGTAGTATATCCGGGGTCGAGCAGTACTTC. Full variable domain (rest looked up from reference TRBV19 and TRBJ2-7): DGGITQSPKYLFRKEGQNVTLSCEQNLNHDAMYWYRQDPGQGLRLIYYSQIVNDFQKGDIAEGYSVSREKKESFPLTVTSAQKNPTAFYLCASSISGVEQYFGPGTRLTVT.

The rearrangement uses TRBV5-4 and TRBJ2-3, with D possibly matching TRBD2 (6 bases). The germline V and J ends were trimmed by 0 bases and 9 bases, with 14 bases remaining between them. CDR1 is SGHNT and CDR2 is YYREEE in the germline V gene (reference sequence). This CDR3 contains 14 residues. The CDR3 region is CASSLGLGGGTQYF. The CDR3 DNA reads TGTGCCAGCAGCTTGGGACTAGGTGGAGGGACGCAGTATTTT.

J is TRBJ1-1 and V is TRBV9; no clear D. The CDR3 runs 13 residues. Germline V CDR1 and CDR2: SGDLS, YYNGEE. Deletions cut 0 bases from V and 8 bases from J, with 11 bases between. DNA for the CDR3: TGTGCCAGCAGCGTAGGGGCACGGGCCGAAGCTTTCTTT. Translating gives CASSVGARAEAFF.

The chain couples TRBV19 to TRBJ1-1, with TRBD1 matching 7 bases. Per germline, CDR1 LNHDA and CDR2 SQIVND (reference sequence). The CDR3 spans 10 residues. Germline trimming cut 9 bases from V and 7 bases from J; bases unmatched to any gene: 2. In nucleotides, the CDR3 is TGTGCCAGCAGGGGGTTTGAAGCTTTCTTT. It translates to CASRGFEAFF.

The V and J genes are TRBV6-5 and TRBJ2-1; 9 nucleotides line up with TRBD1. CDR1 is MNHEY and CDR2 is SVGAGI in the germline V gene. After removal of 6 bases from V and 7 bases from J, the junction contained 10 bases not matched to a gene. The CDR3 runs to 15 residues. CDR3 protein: CASRQPQGAQNEQFF. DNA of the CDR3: TGTGCCAGCAGGCAACCACAGGGGGCGCAGAATGAGCAGTTCTTC.